The 19 T cell receptor beta chains listed next were all sequenced from one sample in a study of blood T cell repertoires in COVID-19. Assay: immunoSEQ multiplex PCR; the TCRdb copy retains only in-frame clones and omits some. The sample lists approximately 88,000 clones, around 75% occurring once. The sequenced sample consisted of peripheral blood. All receptors derive from a man aged 70-80 years with COVID-19, enrolled during active disease.

J is TRBJ2-1 and V is TRBV7-6; a possible D gene is TRBD2 (5 bases). V lost 0 bases to trimming and J lost 2 bases, with 5 bases between them. Germline V lookup: CDR1 SGHVS, CDR2 FNYEAQ. The CDR3 sequence is 14 residues long. In nucleotides, the CDR3 is TGTGCCAGCAGCTTAGCGGGAGCCTACAATGAGCAGTTCTTC. Protein sequence: CASSLAGAYNEQFF.

V usage is TRBV6-6 and J usage is TRBJ2-3; 10 nucleotides match TRBD2. Germline lookup yields CDR1 MNHNY and CDR2 SVGAGI (reference sequence). V gave up 7 bases and J gave up 6 bases; unmatched junction bases: 7. The CDR3 loop spans 14 amino acids. In DNA, the CDR3 is TGTGCCAGCACCCAGCGGGGGGGCGGGGATACGCAGTATTTT. It specifies CASTQRGGGDTQYF.

The CDR3 nucleotides read TGTGCCAGCACCCAAGGGACTTCGTCCTACGAGCAGTACTTC. This codes for CASTQGTSSYEQYF. The chain carries TRBV28 and TRBJ2-7, with D possibly being TRBD2 (6 bases). Germline V gene sequence: CDR1 MDHEN, CDR2 SYDVKM. The CDR3 loop spans 14 amino acids. Deletions cut 7 bases from V and 1 base from J, with 14 bases between. Full variable domain (rest looked up from reference TRBV28 and TRBJ2-7): DVKVTQSSRYLVKRTGEKVFLECVQDMDHENMFWYRQDPGLGLRLIYFSYDVKMKEKGDIPEGYSVSREKKERFSLILESASTNQTSMYLCASTQGTSSYEQYFGPGTRLTVT.

CDR3 sequence (DNA): TGCAGCGTTGTATCTAGCGGGGGAACCTACGAGCAGTACTTC. Its protein product is CSVVSSGGTYEQYF. This chain links TRBV29-1 with TRBJ2-7, with 10 bases that match TRBD2. J gave up 2 bases and V 4 bases, and 5 bases lay outside the gene matches. Germline CDR1 and CDR2: SQVTM and ANQGSEA. This CDR3 region has 14 residues.

This sequence joins TRBV18 and TRBJ1-1; no firm D call. Between the trimmed V and J ends, which lost 0 bases and 7 bases, there was a span of 6 bases. Germline V lookup: CDR1 KGHSH, CDR2 LQKENI. The CDR3 loop spans 12 amino acids. CDR3 residues: CASSPPFGEAFF. The CDR3 coding sequence is TGTGCCAGCTCACCACCCTTCGGTGAAGCTTTCTTT. The variable domain in full, completed from reference TRBV18 and TRBJ1-1, reads NAGVMQNPRHLVRRRGQEARLRCSPMKGHSHVYWYRQLPEEGLKFMVYLQKENIIDESGMPKERFSAEFPKEGPSILRIQQVVRGDSAAYFCASSPPFGEAFFGQGTRLTVV.

This chain links TRBV4-1 with TRBJ2-5; TRBD2 matches 12 bases. The CDR3 runs 17 residues. CDR1 MGHRA and CDR2 YSYEKL come from the germline V gene. V was pared by 2 bases and J by 2 bases, with 6 bases of the junction left unmatched. CDR3 loop: CASSQLLAGGGQETQYF. DNA of the CDR3: TGCGCCAGCAGCCAACTTCTAGCGGGAGGGGGACAAGAGACCCAGTACTTC.

The chain links TRBV6-5 to TRBJ1-3, with 8 bases matching TRBD1. The germline CDR1 and CDR2 sequences are MNHEY and SVGAGI. V gave up 4 bases and J gave up 4 bases; unmatched junction bases: 3. This CDR3 is built from 14 residues. CDR3: CASSLDREGNTIYF. The CDR3 DNA reads as TGTGCCAGCAGTTTGGACAGGGAAGGAAACACCATATATTTT.

This clone is classed as medium-sized. The V and J genes are TRBV4-2 and TRBJ2-5; 7 nucleotides line up with TRBD1. Germline CDR1 is LGHNA and CDR2 is YNFKEQ. The junction had 2 bases not matched to a gene; V was cut back by 3 bases and J by 1 base. The CDR3 loop spans 14 amino acids. The CDR3 DNA reads TGTGCCAGCAGCCAGGGACAGCTCCAAGAGACCCAGTACTTC. Its translation is CASSQGQLQETQYF.

This clone showed up just once. The rearrangement joins TRBV12-3 or TRBV12-4 to TRBJ1-2; D may be TRBD1 (6 bases). There are 13 residues in the CDR3. With 3 bases removed from V and 7 bases from J, the gap between germline ends came to 12 bases. In DNA, the CDR3 is TGTGCCAGCAGTTTGAGTACAGGGTCTGGCTACACCTTC. Its protein product is CASSLSTGSGYTF.

The V gene is TRBV7-2, the J gene TRBJ1-1; D gene ambiguous. This CDR3 spans 14 amino acids. Looked up from germline, CDR1 is SGHTA and CDR2 is FQGNSA. V lost 8 bases, J lost 0 bases, and 13 bases lay in between. CDR3 sequence: CASGRGLLNTEAFF. In nucleotides, the CDR3 is TGTGCCAGCGGCCGGGGTCTCCTGAACACTGAAGCTTTCTTT. The full variable domain, in which reference TRBV7-2 and TRBJ1-1 provide the parts outside the CDR3, is GAGVSQSPSNKVTEKGKDVELRCDPISGHTALYWYRQSLGQGLEFLIYFQGNSAPDKSGLPSDRFSAERTGGSVSTLTIQRTQQEDSAVYLCASGRGLLNTEAFFGQGTRLTVV.

The chain carries TRBV28 and TRBJ1-4; TRBD1 matches at 8 bases. J was trimmed by 7 bases and V by 1 base; bases with no gene match: 5. The germline V gene encodes CDR1 MDHEN and CDR2 SYDVKM. This CDR3 contains 15 residues. CDR3 sequence (DNA): TGTGCCAGCAGTTTATTGCAGGGGGCATTTGAAAAACTGTTTTTT. It specifies CASSLLQGAFEKLFF.

This chain joins TRBV23-1 and TRBJ2-7, with 8 bases lining up with TRBD2. TRBV23-1 is assigned to the ORF class and has an uncertain function. With 2 bases clipped from V and 4 bases from J, the junction kept 10 bases outside the gene matches. The CDR3 length is 16 residues. For the CDR3, the DNA is TGCGCCAGCAGTCAACCTAAGCGGGAGATTCTTTACGAGCAGTACTTC. Its protein product is CASSQPKREILYEQYF.

J is TRBJ1-2 and V is TRBV30; TRBD1 agrees at 8 bases. J lost 4 bases, V lost 3 bases, and 4 bases had no gene match. The germline V gene encodes CDR1 GTSNPN and CDR2 SVGIG (reference sequence). The CDR3 extends over 13 amino acids. The CDR3 coding sequence is TGTGCCTGGAGCCGGGACAGGCCCTATGGCTACACCTTC. The encoded protein is CAWSRDRPYGYTF.

The V gene is TRBV19, the J gene TRBJ2-6, with 14 bases lining up with TRBD2. Trimming removed 7 bases from V and 0 bases from J; junction bases left unmatched: 8. From germline, CDR1 is LNHDA and CDR2 SQIVND (reference sequence). This CDR3 is 19 amino acids long. CDR3 loop: CASTGTSGSRTSGANVLTF. CDR3 nucleotide sequence: TGTGCCAGTACTGGGACTAGCGGGAGTAGGACCTCTGGGGCCAACGTCCTGACTTTC.

The chain has TRBV6-5 and TRBJ1-2; 9 bases map to TRBD1. V dropped 6 bases and J dropped 3; count of bases not matched to a gene: 5. This CDR3 is built from 14 residues. CDR1 is MNHEY, CDR2 SVGAGI, per germline. CDR3: CASSMGQGDYGYTF. In DNA form, the CDR3 reads TGTGCCAGCAGCATGGGACAGGGAGACTATGGCTACACCTTC.

This clone was counted ten times or more. This sequence joins TRBV30 and TRBJ1-5; D gene ambiguous. CDR1 and CDR2 (germline): GTSNPN, SVGIG (reference sequence). The CDR3 runs 13 residues. Trimming took 2 bases from V and 5 from J, leaving 10 bases between them. Here the CDR3 reads CAWSNFRDQPQHF. The CDR3 nucleotides read TGTGCCTGGAGTAATTTCCGTGATCAGCCCCAGCATTTT.

Turning to this clone: Other nucleotide sequences from this sample produce the same CDR3. This chain joins TRBV28 and TRBJ1-5; no clear D. Per the germline V gene, CDR1 is MDHEN and CDR2 is SYDVKM. CDR3 size: 12 residues. Trimming stripped 6 bases from V and 6 bases from J, with 9 bases between. The CDR3 sequence: CASSPSGQPQHF. CDR3 nucleotides: TGTGCCAGCAGCCCATCGGGTCAGCCCCAGCATTTT.

The chain recombines TRBV11-2 with TRBJ2-1, with 12 bases identical to TRBD2. This CDR3 has 15 amino acids. CDR1 and CDR2 (germline): SGHAT, FQNNGV. With V trimmed by 4 bases and J by 5 bases, 3 bases remained unmatched. CDR3 in DNA: TGTGCCAGCAGCTCCCTAGCGGGAGGGGACAATGAGCAGTTCTTC. Protein sequence: CASSSLAGGDNEQFF.

The rearrangement joins TRBV6-5 to TRBJ1-5, with 9 positions matching TRBD1. Per the germline V gene, CDR1 is MNHEY and CDR2 is SVGAGI. V trimming: 7 bases; J trimming: 9 bases; junction bases outside the gene matches: 13. CDR3 length: 15 amino acids. The CDR3 sequence is CASKRGQGPAGPQHF. CDR3 coding DNA: TGTGCCAGCAAGCGTGGACAGGGGCCGGCCGGGCCCCAGCATTTT.